A selection of T cell receptor beta chains follows, all from one sample in a study of identical twins. TCRdb reanalysed the 5' RACE reads using MiXCR and keeps one entry per CDR3 protein. Here the sample spans under 800,000 distinct CDR3 sequences, over 20% being singletons. This same sample was also taken into another study, of T cells expressing NK-cell markers.

Material for sequencing was PBMCs. The source is a woman aged 18-30 years in good health. The CDR3 runs from the conserved cysteine through the conserved F or W. Fields, in order: D gene, clone size, J gene, V gene, CDR3 protein, CDR3 DNA. The D gene is left open where the match is weak. Some rows mark clone size as missing; the rest say once, few, many or name a class of expanded clone.

- | few | TRBJ2-1 | TRBV25-1 | CASSEVGSYNEQFF | TGTGCCAGCAGTGAGGTTGGCTCCTACAATGAGCAGTTCTTC
TRBD1 | few | TRBJ2-1 | TRBV3-1 | CASRDRGFSNEQFF | TGTGCCAGCAGAGACAGGGGGTTTAGCAATGAGCAGTTCTTC
- | few | TRBJ2-3 | TRBV6-5 | CASSSGVLGTDTQYF | TGTGCCAGCAGTTCGGGGGTTTTGGGAACAGATACGCAGTATTTT
- | few | TRBJ2-5 | TRBV20-1 | CSARRGEGQTQYF | TGCAGTGCTAGGAGGGGGGAGGGCCAGACCCAGTACTTC
TRBD2 | many | TRBJ2-2 | TRBV20-1 | CSARLAGGPGELFF | TGCAGTGCTAGACTAGCGGGAGGGCCCGGGGAGCTGTTTTTT
- | - | TRBJ2-2 | TRBV10-3 | CAISEVWTGIGRSAGELFF | TGTGCCATCAGTGAAGTGTGGACAGGGATCGGGAGGAGCGCCGGGGAGCTGTTTTTT
- | - | TRBJ2-1 | TRBV18 | CASSRALSEQFF | TGTGCCAGCTCACGGGCATTGAGTGAGCAGTTCTTC
- | few | TRBJ2-1 | TRBV20-1 | CSARGVGEQFF | TGCAGTGCTAGAGGAGTAGGTGAGCAGTTCTTC
- | - | TRBJ1-1 | TRBV6-5 | CASSYYGSGEAFF | TGTGCCAGCAGTTACTATGGCTCTGGTGAAGCTTTCTTT
- | few | TRBJ2-5 | TRBV29-1 | CSEGGPGTQYF | TGCAGCGAGGGTGGTCCGGGGACCCAGTACTTC
TRBD2 | few | TRBJ2-6 | TRBV20-1 | CSAPASGLAGSGANVLTF | TGCAGTGCGCCAGCCTCGGGACTAGCGGGATCTGGGGCCAACGTCCTGACTTTC
TRBD2 | - | TRBJ2-6 | TRBV6-5 | CASSYSGTSGANVLTF | TGTGCCAGCAGTTACTCCGGGACTAGTGGGGCCAACGTCCTGACTTTC
TRBD1 | - | TRBJ2-7 | TRBV9 | CASSAAGGSGSYEQYF | TGTGCCAGCAGCGCCGCAGGGGGTTCGGGTTCCTACGAGCAGTACTTC
- | few | TRBJ2-7 | TRBV9 | CASSPTGLVSYEQYF | TGTGCCAGCAGCCCTACCGGACTGGTTTCCTACGAGCAGTACTTC
- | - | TRBJ1-1 | TRBV6-5 | CASSYRQVNTEAFF | TGTGCCAGCAGTTACCGACAGGTGAACACTGAAGCTTTCTTT
- | many | TRBJ2-5 | TRBV5-5 | CASSLRPLETQYF | TGTGCCAGCAGCTTGAGACCGTTGGAGACCCAGTACTTC
- | many | TRBJ1-1 | TRBV6-5 | CASSYSNQGRTEAFF | TGTGCCAGCAGTTACTCGAATCAGGGACGGACTGAAGCTTTCTTT
TRBD2 | - | TRBJ2-1 | TRBV5-4 | CASSEGISGRVADEQFF | TGTGCCAGCAGCGAGGGGATTAGCGGGAGGGTCGCGGATGAGCAGTTCTTC
TRBD2 | - | TRBJ2-3 | TRBV7-9 | CASSPRTSGNQDTQYF | TGTGCCAGCAGCCCACGGACTAGCGGGAACCAGGATACGCAGTATTTT
- | - | TRBJ2-1 | TRBV5-1 | CASRGLSAYNEQFF | TGCGCCAGCAGAGGATTGTCGGCCTACAATGAGCAGTTCTTC
- | - | TRBJ2-5 | TRBV29-1 | CSVVTEETQYF | TGCAGCGTTGTGACAGAAGAGACCCAGTACTTC
- | few | TRBJ2-5 | TRBV20-1 | CSARATAKPWETQYF | TGCAGTGCCCGCGCGACTGCCAAACCCTGGGAGACCCAGTACTTC
- | - | TRBJ1-3 | TRBV7-6 | CASSSRRHSGNTIYF | TGTGCCAGCAGCAGCAGACGGCACTCTGGAAACACCATATATTTT
- | many | TRBJ2-3 | TRBV20-1 | CSAKARTDTQYF | TGCAGTGCTAAAGCCCGGACAGATACGCAGTATTTT
- | few | TRBJ2-1 | TRBV20-1 | CSVTGGPREQFF | TGCAGTGTGACGGGGGGCCCTCGGGAGCAGTTCTTC
- | few | TRBJ2-1 | TRBV6-2/TRBV6-3 | CASSSPLDRLSSYNEQFF | TGTGCCAGCAGTTCCCCCCTCGACAGACTAAGCTCCTACAATGAGCAGTTCTTC
- | many | TRBJ2-1 | TRBV24-1 | CATSDSRGDEQFF | TGTGCCACCAGTGATTCGCGTGGCGATGAGCAGTTCTTC